This T cell receptor (beta chain) stems from a study of siplizumab effects on memory and regulatory T cells. This CDR3 has 14 amino acids. CDR1 and CDR2 from the germline V gene are SGHRS and YFSETQ. With 2 bases removed from V and 4 bases from J, the gap between germline ends came to 12 bases. Measured with immunoSEQ multiplex PCR; TCRdb has only the in-frame clones, and not every one. The sample holds about 40,000 clones, about 90% seen once. Concerning this clone: Its antigen is not identified.

Findings and limits, study-wide: Contribution to the alloresponse seemed major for naive T cells, which also seemed more diverse than memory cells. Tracing alloreactive clones into unstimulated subsets worked for only a minor fraction of them.

The TCR originated in a human donor in good health. The sample consisted of naive CD4+ T cells sorted from blood. The chain is built from TRBV5-1 and TRBJ1-2; tentatively, D is TRBD1 (5 bases). CDR3 residues: CASSFGTSGYGYTF. Written as DNA, the CDR3 is TGCGCCAGCAGCTTCGGGACCTCGGGCTATGGCTACACCTTC.